The clone carrying this T cell receptor (beta chain) has just a few counts. Its cognate antigen is unknown. This sample was taken from a study of cytomegalovirus exposure and HLA in healthy donors. The length of the CDR3 is 14 residues. V was pared by 4 bases and J by 0 bases, with 3 bases of the junction left unmatched. The V gene's germline CDR1 is SGHNT and CDR2 YYREEE (reference sequence). Study-level results: Across donors, presence/absence analyses took sequencing depth to be roughly uniform.

The primer mix had 60 Vbeta and 13 Jbeta primers. Profiling relied on immunoSEQ multiplex PCR, and the TCRdb table lists in-frame clones only, not all of them. The sample has about 130,000 clones; about a sixth are singletons. The sequenced sample consisted of PBMCs. The receptor was isolated from a female donor in good health and CMV-seropositive. The rearrangement links TRBV5-4 to TRBJ1-2; the match to TRBD1 covers 7 bases. CDR3 nucleotide sequence: TGTGCCAGCAGCAGGGACAGAGCTAACTATGGCTACACCTTC. Protein: CASSRDRANYGYTF.